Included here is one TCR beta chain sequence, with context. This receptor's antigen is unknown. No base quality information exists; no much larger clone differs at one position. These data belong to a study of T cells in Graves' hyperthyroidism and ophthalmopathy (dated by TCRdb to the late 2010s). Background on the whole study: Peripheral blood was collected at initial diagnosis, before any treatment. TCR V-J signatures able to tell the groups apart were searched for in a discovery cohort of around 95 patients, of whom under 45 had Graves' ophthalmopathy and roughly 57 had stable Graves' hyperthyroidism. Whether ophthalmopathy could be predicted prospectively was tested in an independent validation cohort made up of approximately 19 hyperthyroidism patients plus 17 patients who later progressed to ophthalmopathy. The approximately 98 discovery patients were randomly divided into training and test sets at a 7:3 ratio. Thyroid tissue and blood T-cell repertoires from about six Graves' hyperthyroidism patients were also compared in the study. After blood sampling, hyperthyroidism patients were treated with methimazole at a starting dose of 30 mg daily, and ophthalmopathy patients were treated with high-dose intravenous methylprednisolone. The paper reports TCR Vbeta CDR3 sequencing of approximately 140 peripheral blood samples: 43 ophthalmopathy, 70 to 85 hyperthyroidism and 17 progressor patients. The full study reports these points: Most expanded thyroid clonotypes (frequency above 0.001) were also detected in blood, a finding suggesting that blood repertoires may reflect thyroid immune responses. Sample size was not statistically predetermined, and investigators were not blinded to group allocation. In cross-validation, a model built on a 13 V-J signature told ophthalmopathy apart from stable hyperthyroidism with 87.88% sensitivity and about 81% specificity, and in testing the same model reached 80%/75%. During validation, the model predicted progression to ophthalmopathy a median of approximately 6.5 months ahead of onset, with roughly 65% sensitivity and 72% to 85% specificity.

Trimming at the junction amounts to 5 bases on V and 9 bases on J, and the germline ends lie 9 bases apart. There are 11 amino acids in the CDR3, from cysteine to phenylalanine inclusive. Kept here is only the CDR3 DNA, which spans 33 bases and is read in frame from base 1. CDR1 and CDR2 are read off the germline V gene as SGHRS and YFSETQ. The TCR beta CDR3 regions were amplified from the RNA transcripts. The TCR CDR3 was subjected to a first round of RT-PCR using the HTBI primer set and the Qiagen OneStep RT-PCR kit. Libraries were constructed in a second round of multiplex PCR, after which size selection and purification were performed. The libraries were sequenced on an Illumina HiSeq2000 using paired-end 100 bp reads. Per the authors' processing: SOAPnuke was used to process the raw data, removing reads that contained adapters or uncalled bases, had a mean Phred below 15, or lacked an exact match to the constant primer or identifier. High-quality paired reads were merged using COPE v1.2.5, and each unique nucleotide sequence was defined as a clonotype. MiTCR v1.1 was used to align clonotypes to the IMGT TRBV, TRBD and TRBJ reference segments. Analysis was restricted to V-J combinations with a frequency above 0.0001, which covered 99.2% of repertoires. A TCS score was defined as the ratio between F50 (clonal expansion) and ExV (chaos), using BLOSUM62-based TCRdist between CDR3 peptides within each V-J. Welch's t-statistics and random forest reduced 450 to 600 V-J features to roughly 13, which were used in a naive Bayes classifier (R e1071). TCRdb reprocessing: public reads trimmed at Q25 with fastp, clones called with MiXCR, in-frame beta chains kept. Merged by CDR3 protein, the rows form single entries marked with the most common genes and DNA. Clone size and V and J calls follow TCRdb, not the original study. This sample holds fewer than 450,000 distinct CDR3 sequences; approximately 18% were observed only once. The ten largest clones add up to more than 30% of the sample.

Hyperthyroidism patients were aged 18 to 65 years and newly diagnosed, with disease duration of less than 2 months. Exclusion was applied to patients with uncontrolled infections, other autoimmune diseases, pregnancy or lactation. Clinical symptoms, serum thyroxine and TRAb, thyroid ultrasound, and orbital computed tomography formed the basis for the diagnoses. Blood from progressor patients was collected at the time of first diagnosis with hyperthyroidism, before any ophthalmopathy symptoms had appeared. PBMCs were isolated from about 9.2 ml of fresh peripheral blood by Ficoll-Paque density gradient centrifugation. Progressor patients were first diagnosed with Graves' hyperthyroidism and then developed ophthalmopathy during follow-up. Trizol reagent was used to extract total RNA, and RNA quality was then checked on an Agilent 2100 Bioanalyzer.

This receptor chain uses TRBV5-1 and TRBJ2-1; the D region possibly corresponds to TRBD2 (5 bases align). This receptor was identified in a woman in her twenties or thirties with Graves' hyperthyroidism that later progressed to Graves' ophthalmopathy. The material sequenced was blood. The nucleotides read TGCGCCAGCAGATCGGCGGGTGAGCAGTTCTTC. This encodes CASRSAGEQFF.